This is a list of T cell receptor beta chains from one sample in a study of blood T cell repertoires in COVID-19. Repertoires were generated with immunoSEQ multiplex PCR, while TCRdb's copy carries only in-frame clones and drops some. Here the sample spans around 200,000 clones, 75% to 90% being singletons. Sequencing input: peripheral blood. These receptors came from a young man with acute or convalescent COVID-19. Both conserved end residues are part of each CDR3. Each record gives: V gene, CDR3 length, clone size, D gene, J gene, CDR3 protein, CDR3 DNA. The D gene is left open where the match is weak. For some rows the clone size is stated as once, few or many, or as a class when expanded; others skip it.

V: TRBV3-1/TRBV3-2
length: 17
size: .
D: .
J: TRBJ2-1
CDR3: CASSPHSSAKSYNEQFF
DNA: TGTGCCAGCAGCCCACATTCTAGCGCAAAGTCCTACAATGAGCAGTTCTTC

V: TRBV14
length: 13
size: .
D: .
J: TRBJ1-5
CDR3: CASSGGAGQPQHF
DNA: TGTGCCAGCAGCGGGGGGGCGGGACAGCCCCAGCATTTT

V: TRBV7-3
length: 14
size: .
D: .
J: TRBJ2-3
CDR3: CASSLSSAGDTQYF
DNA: TGTGCCAGCAGCTTATCTAGCGCGGGAGATACGCAGTATTTT

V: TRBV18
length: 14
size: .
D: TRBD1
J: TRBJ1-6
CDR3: CASSPDRDNSPLHF
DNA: TGTGCCAGCTCACCGGACAGGGATAATTCACCCCTCCACTTT

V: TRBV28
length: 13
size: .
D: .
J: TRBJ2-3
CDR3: CATLGQLTDTQYF
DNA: TGTGCCACCCTTGGACAGCTCACAGATACGCAGTATTTT

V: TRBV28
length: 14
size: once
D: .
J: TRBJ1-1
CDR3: CASSLPNRNTEAFF
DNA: TGTGCCAGCAGTTTACCTAACAGGAACACTGAAGCTTTCTTT

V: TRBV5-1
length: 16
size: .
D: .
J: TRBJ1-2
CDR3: CASSLLAGVPNYGYTF
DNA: TGCGCCAGCAGCTTGTTGGCAGGGGTTCCTAACTATGGCTACACCTTC

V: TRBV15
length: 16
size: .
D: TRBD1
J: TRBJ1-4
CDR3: CATSSEMDRANEKLFF
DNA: TGTGCCACCAGCAGCGAAATGGACAGGGCTAATGAAAAACTGTTTTTT

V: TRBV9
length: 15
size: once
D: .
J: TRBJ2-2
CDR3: CASSVDARDTGELFF
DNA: TGTGCCAGCAGCGTAGATGCCAGGGACACCGGGGAGCTGTTTTTT

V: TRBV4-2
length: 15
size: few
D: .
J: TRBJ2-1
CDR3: CASSQDSPFYNEQFF
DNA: TGTGCCAGCAGCCAAGATAGTCCCTTCTACAATGAGCAGTTCTTC

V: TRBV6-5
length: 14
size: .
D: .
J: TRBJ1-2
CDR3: CASRKTDSIYGYTF
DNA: TGTGCCAGCAGGAAAACCGACAGCATCTATGGCTACACCTTC

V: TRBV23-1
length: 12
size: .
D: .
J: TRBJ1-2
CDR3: CASSPRSAGYTF
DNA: TGCGCCAGCAGTCCGAGGTCGGCTGGCTACACCTTC

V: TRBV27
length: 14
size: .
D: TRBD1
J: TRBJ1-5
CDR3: CASSPGDREKPQHF
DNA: TGTGCCAGCAGTCCTGGGGACAGGGAGAAGCCCCAGCATTTT

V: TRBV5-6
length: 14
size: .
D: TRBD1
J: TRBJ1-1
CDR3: CASSFGDRGTEAFF
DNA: TGTGCCAGCAGCTTTGGGGACAGGGGCACTGAAGCTTTCTTT

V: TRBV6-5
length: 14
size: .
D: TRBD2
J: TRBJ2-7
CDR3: CASNRLAGPYEQYF
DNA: TGTGCCAGCAACAGACTAGCGGGCCCCTACGAGCAGTACTTC

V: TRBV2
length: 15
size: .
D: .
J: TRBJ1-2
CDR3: CASSVDGLPNYGYTF
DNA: TGTGCCAGCAGCGTGGACGGACTGCCTAACTATGGCTACACCTTC

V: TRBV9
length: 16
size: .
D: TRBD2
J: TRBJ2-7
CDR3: CASSVDVAGDRYEQYF
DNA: TGTGCCAGCAGCGTAGATGTAGCGGGAGACAGGTACGAGCAGTACTTC

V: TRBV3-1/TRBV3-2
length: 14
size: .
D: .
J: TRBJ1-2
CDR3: CASSSTPGAVGYTF
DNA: TGTGCCAGCAGTTCTACCCCAGGGGCTGTAGGCTACACCTTC

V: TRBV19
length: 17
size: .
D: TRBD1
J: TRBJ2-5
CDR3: CASSPAPLGTGLGTQYF
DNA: TGTGCCAGTAGTCCGGCCCCCCTCGGGACAGGGCTTGGGACCCAGTACTTC

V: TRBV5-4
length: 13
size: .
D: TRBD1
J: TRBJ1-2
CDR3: CASSSGQLYGYTF
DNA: TGTGCCAGCAGCTCGGGACAGCTGTATGGCTACACCTTC

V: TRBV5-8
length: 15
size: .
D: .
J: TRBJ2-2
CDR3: CASRVTGAGTGELFF
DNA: TGTGCCAGCAGAGTGACGGGCGCGGGCACCGGGGAGCTGTTTTTT

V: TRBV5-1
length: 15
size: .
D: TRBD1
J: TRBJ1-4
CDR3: CASSFSGTETEKLFF
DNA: TGCGCCAGCAGCTTTTCCGGGACAGAGACCGAAAAACTGTTTTTT

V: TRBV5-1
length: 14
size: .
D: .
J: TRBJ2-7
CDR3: CASTLATGRNEQYF
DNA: TGCGCCAGCACACTTGCGACAGGGAGGAACGAGCAGTACTTC

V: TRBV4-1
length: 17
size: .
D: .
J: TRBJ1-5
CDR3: CASSQDRGNPSNQPQHF
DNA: TGCGCCAGCAGCCAAGATAGGGGGAACCCGAGCAATCAGCCCCAGCATTTT

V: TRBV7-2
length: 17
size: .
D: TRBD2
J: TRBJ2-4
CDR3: CASSLDLAGGAKNIQYF
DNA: TGTGCCAGCAGCTTGGATCTAGCGGGAGGAGCCAAAAACATTCAGTACTTC

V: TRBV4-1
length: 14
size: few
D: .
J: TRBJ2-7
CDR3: CASSQVSNSYEQYF
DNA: TGCGCCAGCAGCCAAGTTTCCAACTCCTACGAGCAGTACTTC

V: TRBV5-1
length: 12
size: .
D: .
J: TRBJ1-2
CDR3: CASSRWTEGYTF
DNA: TGCGCCAGCAGCCGATGGACAGAAGGCTACACCTTC

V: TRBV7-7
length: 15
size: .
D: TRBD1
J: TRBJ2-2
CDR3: CASRSGTGGTGELFF
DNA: TGTGCTAGCAGGTCCGGGACAGGTGGGACCGGGGAGCTGTTTTTT

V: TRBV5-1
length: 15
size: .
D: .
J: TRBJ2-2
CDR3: CASSVGDTFAGELFF
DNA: TGCGCCAGCAGTGTAGGGGACACTTTTGCCGGGGAGCTGTTTTTT

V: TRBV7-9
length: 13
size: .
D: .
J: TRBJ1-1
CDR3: CASSPYRDTEAFF
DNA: TGTGCCAGCAGCCCTTACAGGGACACTGAAGCTTTCTTT

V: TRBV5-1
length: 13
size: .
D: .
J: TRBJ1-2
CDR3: CASSPSGDYGYTF
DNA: TGCGCCAGCAGCCCCTCGGGTGATTATGGCTACACCTTC

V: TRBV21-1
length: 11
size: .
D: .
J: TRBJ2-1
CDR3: CASSKASGPFF
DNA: TGTGCCAGCAGCAAGGCTAGCGGGCCTTTCTTC

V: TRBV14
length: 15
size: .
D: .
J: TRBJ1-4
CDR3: CASSQVRATNEKLFF
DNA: TGTGCCAGCAGCCAAGTGCGAGCAACTAATGAAAAACTGTTTTTT

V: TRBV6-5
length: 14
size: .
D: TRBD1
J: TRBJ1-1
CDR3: CAISAGQLNTEAFF
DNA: TGTGCCATATCCGCGGGACAGTTGAACACTGAAGCTTTCTTT

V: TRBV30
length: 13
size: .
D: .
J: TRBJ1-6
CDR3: CAWSASVDSPLHF
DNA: TGTGCCTGGAGTGCCTCGGTCGATTCACCCCTCCACTTT

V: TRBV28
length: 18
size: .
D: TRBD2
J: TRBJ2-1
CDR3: CASISWTSGGIRYNEQFF
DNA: TGTGCCAGCATTTCTTGGACTAGCGGAGGGATCCGCTACAATGAGCAGTTCTTC

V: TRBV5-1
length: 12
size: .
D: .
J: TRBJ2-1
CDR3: CASSVTPPGQFF
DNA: TGCGCCAGCAGCGTGACCCCGCCGGGGCAGTTCTTC

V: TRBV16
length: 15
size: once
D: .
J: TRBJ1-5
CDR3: CASSQSGRSGQPQHF
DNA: TGTGCCAGCAGCCAATCTGGTCGATCCGGTCAGCCCCAGCATTTT

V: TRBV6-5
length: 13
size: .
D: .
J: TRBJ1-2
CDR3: CASSYEPGVGYTF
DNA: TGTGCCAGCAGTTACGAACCAGGGGTAGGCTACACCTTC

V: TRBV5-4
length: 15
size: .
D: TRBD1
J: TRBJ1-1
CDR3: CASSPAGTGNTEAFF
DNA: TGTGCCAGCAGCCCGGCCGGGACAGGGAACACTGAAGCTTTCTTT

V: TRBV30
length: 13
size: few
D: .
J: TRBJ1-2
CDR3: CAWSRHTQYGYTF
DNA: TGTGCCTGGAGCAGACACACCCAGTATGGCTACACCTTC

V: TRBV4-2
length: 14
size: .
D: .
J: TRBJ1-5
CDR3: CASSVALNNQPQHF
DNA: TGTGCCAGCAGCGTAGCCCTTAACAATCAGCCCCAGCATTTT

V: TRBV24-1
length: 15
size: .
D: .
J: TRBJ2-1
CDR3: CATSDSGLRGVGQFF
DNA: TGTGCCACCAGTGACTCGGGACTTCGGGGAGTTGGGCAGTTCTTC

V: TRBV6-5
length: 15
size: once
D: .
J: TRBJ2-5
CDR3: CASSRGRARQETQYF
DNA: TGTGCCAGCAGTAGAGGGCGAGCCCGACAAGAGACCCAGTACTTC

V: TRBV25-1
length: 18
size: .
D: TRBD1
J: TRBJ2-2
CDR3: CASSDVWDRPLSTGELFF
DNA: TGTGCCAGCAGTGACGTATGGGACAGACCTCTGTCCACCGGGGAGCTGTTTTTT

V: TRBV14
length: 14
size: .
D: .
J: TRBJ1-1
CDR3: CASSQWQGNTEAFF
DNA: TGTGCCAGCAGCCAATGGCAGGGCAACACTGAAGCTTTCTTT

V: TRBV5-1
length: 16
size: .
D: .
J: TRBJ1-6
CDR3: CASSPGPWESNSPLHF
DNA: TGCGCCAGCAGCCCAGGACCCTGGGAGTCTAATTCACCCCTCCACTTT

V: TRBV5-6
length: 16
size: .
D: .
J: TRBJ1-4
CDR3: CASSPTGRGALEKLFF
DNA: TGTGCCAGCAGCCCTACCGGACGGGGGGCGTTGGAAAAACTGTTTTTT

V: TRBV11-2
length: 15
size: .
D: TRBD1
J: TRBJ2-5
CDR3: CASSHRDRGRETQYF
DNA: TGTGCCAGCAGCCACCGGGACAGGGGGCGGGAGACCCAGTACTTC

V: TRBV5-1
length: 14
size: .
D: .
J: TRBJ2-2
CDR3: CASSLVSTTGELFF
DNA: TGCGCCAGCAGCTTGGTGTCTACCACCGGGGAGCTGTTTTTT

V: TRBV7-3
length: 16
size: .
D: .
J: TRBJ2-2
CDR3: CASSSQGLSNTGELFF
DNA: TGTGCCAGCAGTTCTCAAGGACTGTCGAACACCGGGGAGCTGTTTTTT

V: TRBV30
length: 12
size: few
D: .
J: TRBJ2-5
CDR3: CAWSGTEATQYF
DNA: TGTGCCTGGAGTGGCACCGAGGCGACCCAGTACTTC

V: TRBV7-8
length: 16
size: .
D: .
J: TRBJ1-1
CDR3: CASSLAIGGVGPEAFF
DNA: TGTGCCAGCAGCTTAGCGATAGGAGGGGTTGGTCCTGAAGCTTTCTTT

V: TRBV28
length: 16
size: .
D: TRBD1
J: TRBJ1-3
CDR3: CASSVWTGNSGNTIYF
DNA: TGTGCCAGCAGTGTCTGGACAGGAAACTCTGGAAACACCATATATTTT

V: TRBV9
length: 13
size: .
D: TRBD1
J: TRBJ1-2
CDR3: CASSLGQRRGYTF
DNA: TGTGCCAGCAGCCTGGGACAGAGGCGGGGCTACACCTTC

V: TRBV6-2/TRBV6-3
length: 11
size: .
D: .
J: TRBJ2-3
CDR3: CASSSSDTQYF
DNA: TGTGCCAGCAGTAGCTCGGATACGCAGTATTTT

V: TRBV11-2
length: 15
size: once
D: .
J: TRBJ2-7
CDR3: CASSLGGSGGTEQYF
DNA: TGTGCCAGCAGCTTAGGAGGGTCAGGAGGAACCGAGCAGTACTTC